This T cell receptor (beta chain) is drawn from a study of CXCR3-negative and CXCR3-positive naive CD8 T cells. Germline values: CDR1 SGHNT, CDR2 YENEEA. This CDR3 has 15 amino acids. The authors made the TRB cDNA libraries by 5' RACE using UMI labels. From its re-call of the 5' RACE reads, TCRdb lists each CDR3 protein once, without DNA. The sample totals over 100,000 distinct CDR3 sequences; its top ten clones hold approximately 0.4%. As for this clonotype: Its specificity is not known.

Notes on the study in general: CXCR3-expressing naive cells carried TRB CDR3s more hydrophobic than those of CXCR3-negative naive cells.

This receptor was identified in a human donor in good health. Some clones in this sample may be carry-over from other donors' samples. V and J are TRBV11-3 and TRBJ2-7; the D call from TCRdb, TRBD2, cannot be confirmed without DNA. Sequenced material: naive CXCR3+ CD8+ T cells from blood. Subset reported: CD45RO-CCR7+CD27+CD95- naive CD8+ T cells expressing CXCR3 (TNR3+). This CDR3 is CASSPASGGVYEQYF.